This entry is about one T cell receptor (beta chain). The ends were cut back, 3 bases at V and 6 bases at J, with 15 bases in the middle. Germline V CDR1 and CDR2: MGHDK, SYGVNS. This CDR3 contains 14 residues. In the study's own analysis: Researchers report that nucleated cell counts were estimated from reference gene primer amplification. TCRdb's table, derived via immunoSEQ multiplex PCR, lists solely in-frame clones and lacks some. The DNA gave D and trimming, while V, J and clone size come from that table. The table shows around 7,800 clones, with roughly 82% occurring only once. The record originates from a study of blood T cell repertoires in COVID-19.

The rearrangement uses TRBV25-1 and TRBJ2-7; TRBD2 is a possible D gene (6 bases). The sequence came from a woman in her fifties or sixties with active COVID-19. The material sequenced was peripheral blood. The CDR3 loop is CASSDFGGGTEQYF. The CDR3 DNA sequence: TGTGCCAGCAGTGACTTCGGTGGGGGGACCGAGCAGTACTTC.